The entry below gives a single TCR beta chain sequence along with its context. The antigen is unknown. Expressed TCRB transcripts were sequenced because the isolated RNA had all been reverse transcribed beforehand. Some clones are missing from TCRdb's copy, which holds only in-frame ones; the method was immunoSEQ multiplex PCR. Here the sample spans around 350,000 clones, roughly an eighth being singletons. The sample belongs to a study of beta chain features in type 1 diabetes. Overall study: Healthy donors, compared against patients, showed similar age, gender and cell yields.

Study outcomes and limitations: In the patient group, naive, central memory and Treg TCRB repertoires seemed more alike than in the healthy donor group.

The ends lost 2 bases at V and 3 bases at J; junction bases unmatched: 6. In germline, CDR1 is SGHTA, CDR2 FQGNSA. The CDR3 is 16 residues long. The chain joins TRBV7-2 to TRBJ2-3; 9 bases match TRBD2. Material for sequencing was naive CD4+ T cells from blood. The sequence derives from a young man in good health. CDR3 DNA sequence: TGTGCCAGCAGCTTAAGATCCAGCGGGAGGACAGATACGCAGTATTTT. This codes for CASSLRSSGRTDTQYF. Full variable domain (remainder filled in from reference TRBV7-2 and TRBJ2-3): GAGVSQSPSNKVTEKGKDVELRCDPISGHTALYWYRQSLGQGLEFLIYFQGNSAPDKSGLPSDRFSAERTGGSVSTLTIQRTQQEDSAVYLCASSLRSSGRTDTQYFGPGTRLTVL.